This T cell receptor beta chain was profiled in a study of cytomegalovirus exposure and HLA in healthy donors (dated by TCRdb to about 2017). With regard to the full study: An earlier analysis of 587 of the donors reported roughly 300 Gb of sequence data and about 100 million unique TCR beta sequences from 150 million to 200 million T cells. The T cell repertoires of 670 or so subjects were profiled by immunosequencing and related to cytomegalovirus serostatus. The number of typed donors differed by locus: 629-630 for A, B, C, DRB1 and DQB1; 500 to 550 for DQA1; 600 to 610 for DPA1; and some 450 for DPB1. Both class I and class II loci were covered by HLA typing, at four-digit resolution. Donor age, sex, ethnicity and CMV serostatus were collected together with the repertoire data. All discovery cohort repertoires had been generated using a single sequencing platform. An early release covering about 600 HLA-typed donors comprised roughly 300 gigabases of sequencing data and tens of millions of unique TCR sequences. An earlier analysis of 587 of the donors used high-throughput TCR beta sequencing to judge whether each TCR beta V gene segment behaved as functional or pseudogenic. Because of strong linkage in the cohort, five DR-DQ haplotypes were treated as single units for association and clustering. Across under 500 genotyped donors of the cohort, an average of roughly 250,000 unique TCR beta nucleotide sequences per donor were sequenced, and approximately 17% of those sequences were non-productive. Of the 300 to 450 genotyped donors, over 80% were placed in the genetic ancestry cluster associated with self-reported Caucasian donors. High-throughput TCR immunosequencing, statistical association of individual TCRs with disease status, and machine learning were combined to predict cytomegalovirus infection status. A later genetic analysis took genome-wide SNP genotypes for about 65% of the roughly 670 donors and used that subset as a discovery cohort. In addition to the first cohort of around 670 subjects, a separate validation cohort of approximately 110 different subjects was used. A later analysis re-analyzed previously published TCR beta repertoires from roughly 690 donors and added high-resolution HLA genotyping to study TCR occurrence patterns. The study was designed to test whether signatures of past pathogen exposure could be identified by cataloging public T cell receptors. Rather than using new phenotypic data, the later analysis identified candidate immune exposures from TCR beta sequences and from how often those sequences occurred across donors.

What the work shows at the level of the full study, not this receptor alone: The earlier analysis of fewer than 750 of the donors excluded fewer than 20 rarely observed V segments, including chromosome 9 orphons, because counts were too low. A cluster of highly shared sequence variants was judged likely to be a technical artifact of the sequencing pipeline. The classifier was reported to diagnose cytomegalovirus status with high specificity and sensitivity in both the original cohort and the validation cohort. In a later analysis, about 17,000 TCR beta sequences were associated with specific HLA alleles at a false discovery rate of 0.05. Several of the top co-occurrence clusters appeared to be linked to parvovirus B19, influenza, CMV and Epstein-Barr virus, according to a later analysis. In an earlier analysis of fewer than 700 of the donors, most TCR beta V segments appeared in productive rearrangements about 90% or about 30% of the time, broadly matching IMGT annotations. Most TCR sequences were seen in very few donors, while some public TCRs were found in many individuals. A further reported finding was that TCR beta sequences accurately predicted the HLA-A and HLA-B alleles for most subjects in the first cohort. According to a later analysis, most CMV-associated TCR beta chains appeared to be HLA-restricted, and the HLA associations seemed to be driven largely by CMV exposure. A later genetic analysis reported fewer N-insertions in productive TCRs among donors in an Asian-associated ancestry cluster than the approximately 700-donor mean. HLA typing was unavailable for some donors at each locus, so association tests used only the typed subset. A few of the identified cytomegalovirus-associated TCR beta chains were confirmed in vitro to be specific for cytomegalovirus antigens. Linkage disequilibrium might explain the correlated functional status among segregating V segments, but an unknown experimental factor could not be excluded. In a later analysis, HLA-associated TCR beta chains showed more clonal expansion and lower generation probabilities than non-associated chains that were equally common. For the cohort, immune exposure information was limited to CMV serostatus. This cohort had only TCR beta chains sequenced, and the lack of alpha or paired-chain data limited which features could be detected. The presence/absence analyses assumed that sequencing depth was roughly uniform across donors, and that assumption may not be true. The study listed approximately 150 TCR beta chains as associated with cytomegalovirus. The authors suggested that the approach could potentially be extended to other disease states and immunological phenotypes. In a later analysis, TCR association rates were found to vary across HLA loci, with the most associated TCRs seen for DRB1 alleles and the fewest for HLA-C alleles. Because the 87-base-pair reads could not distinguish some IMGT-functional V segments, including TRBV6-2 and TRBV6-3, those segments were excluded. When HLA alleles, especially DR and DQ, strongly co-occurred, TCR associations were difficult to assign to individual alleles. An association between a missense DCLRE1C variant and V-gene and J-gene trimming of TCR beta chains was found in a later genetic analysis and replicated in an independent cohort.

The cohort was made up of approximately 670 healthy bone marrow donors. Cohort members were all nominally healthy when sampled, although unrecorded immune exposures were likely present. Of the approximately 700 cohort members, 250 to 300 had positive CMV serostatus and 352 had negative CMV serostatus, and CMV serostatus was not recorded for the donor. A peripheral blood sample was provided by each donor, and peripheral blood mononuclear cells were used for TCR beta sequencing. The Qiagen DNeasy Blood Extraction Kit was used to extract genomic DNA from the blood cell samples. The library was built by means of the immunoSEQ multiplex PCR assay. A mixture of 60 forward primers for TCR Vbeta segments and 13 reverse primers for TCR Jbeta segments was used in the multiplex PCR. The CDR3 region of rearranged TCR beta genes was amplified from genomic DNA with a multiplex PCR assay. On the Illumina HiSeq System, the amplified TCR beta libraries were sequenced as 87-base-pair reads. The source study handled its data this way. In a later analysis, tens of millions of unique TCR beta chains were counted across the 690 or so repertoires, and roughly 11 million of these chains were shared by at least two donors. A nearest-neighbor algorithm error-corrected the raw reads and collapsed the reads into unique sequences, merging closely related sequences to remove PCR and sequencing errors. CDR3 sequences were aligned to IMGT reference sequences to assign V, D and J gene segments. For a sequence to be retained, a match of at least six nucleotides to both a V gene segment and a J gene segment was required. Rearrangements were called productive when the CDR3 lacked stop codons and stayed in frame with V and J; all others were non-productive. CDR3 was defined by IMGT convention, running from the second conserved V-encoded cysteine to the conserved J-encoded phenylalanine. The earlier analysis of some 600 of the donors excluded sequences that lacked an unambiguous match to a single V gene segment. In an earlier analysis of approximately 590 of the donors, V segments were called functional above 56.7% productive rearrangements and were called segregating when the between-donor standard deviation exceeded 5%. A statistical classification framework was built for diagnosing cytomegalovirus status from the catalog of TCR beta chain sequences. In a later analysis, TCR nucleotide sequences were compared against IMGT/GENE-DB human TR gene sequences so that V and J genes could be assigned. In a later analysis, CDR3 sequences and most-parsimonious VDJ recombination scenarios were assigned using the TCRdist pipeline. In a later analysis, every TCR beta chain was defined by the combination of its CDR3 amino acid sequence and its V-gene family, and reads without a unique V-gene family were dropped. To address suspected cross-contamination and a sequencing artifact, a later analysis removed around 600 highly shared, low-generation-probability nucleotide sequences. In a later analysis, a clonal expansion index was calculated for each public chain from normalized within-repertoire ranks of inferred template counts. A later analysis computed generation probabilities with a VDJ recombination model fitted to out-of-frame rearrangements, and checked the results against IGoR. A later analysis scored TCR-TCR, TCR-HLA and TCR-CMV co-occurrence with hypergeometric tests, applying a repertoire-size bias correction to TCR pairs. In a later analysis, false discovery rates were estimated by permuting HLA or CMV assignments 20 times. A later analysis grouped co-occurring TCRs with DBSCAN, adding TCRdist sequence similarity when clustering within HLA-allele-positive subsets. Repertoires with fewer than 30,000 or more than 120,000 public chains were left out of co-occurrence clustering, as were about 5 repertoires with anomalous nucleotide sharing. TCRdb re-hosts the immuneACCESS table, in-frame sequences only. Its copies lack some clones; in the studies checked, an unresolved V gene accounts for under half of them, and the cause for the rest is not known. Clonal size and the V and J genes are those of that table, whereas D and trimming came from the DNA. The sample contains roughly 130,000 clones, over 60% of them found a single time. Approximately 2.6% of the sample goes to the ten largest clones.

This clone was seen more than once but under ten times. What this receptor recognizes is not known. Within one base of it there is no much larger clone, and no base qualities were kept. Counted from cysteine to phenylalanine, this CDR3 has 17 amino acids. The CDR3 DNA has 51 bases and is translated from base 1. CDR1 and CDR2, looked up from the germline V gene, are SGHRS and YFSETQ. After removal of 0 bases from V and 0 bases from J, the junction retains 6 bases not matched to a gene. The sequence links TRBV5-1 to TRBJ2-7, with TRBD2 matching 10 junction bases. The TCR originated in a human donor in good health. Source material: PBMCs. The CDR3 protein: CASSLGGAGGLSYEQYF. The DNA is as follows: TGCGCCAGCAGCTTGGGAGGAGCGGGGGGGCTCTCCTACGAGCAGTACTTC. Reference TRBV5-1 and TRBJ2-7 proteins supply the regions before and after the CDR3; the full variable domain is: KAGVTQTPRYLIKTRGQQVTLSCSPISGHRSVSWYQQTPGQGLQFLFEYFSETQRNKGNFPGRFSGRQFSNSRSEMNVSTLELGDSALYLCASSLGGAGGLSYEQYFGPGTRLTVT.